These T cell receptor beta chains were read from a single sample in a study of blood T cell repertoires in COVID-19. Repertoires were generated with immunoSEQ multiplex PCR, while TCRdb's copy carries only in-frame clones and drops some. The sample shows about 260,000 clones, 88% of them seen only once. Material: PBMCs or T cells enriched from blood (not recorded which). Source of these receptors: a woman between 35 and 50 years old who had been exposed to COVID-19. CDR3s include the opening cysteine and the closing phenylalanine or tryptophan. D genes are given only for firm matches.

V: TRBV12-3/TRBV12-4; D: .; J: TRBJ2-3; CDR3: CASSLGDTQYF; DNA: TGTGCCAGCAGTTTGGGCGATACGCAGTATTTT
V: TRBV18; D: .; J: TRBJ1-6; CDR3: CASSPGRVNSPLHF; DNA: TGTGCCAGCTCACCCGGCAGGGTGAATTCACCCCTCCACTTT
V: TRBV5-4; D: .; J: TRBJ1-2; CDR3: CASWKEGYGYTF; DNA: TGTGCCAGCTGGAAGGAGGGCTATGGCTACACCTTC
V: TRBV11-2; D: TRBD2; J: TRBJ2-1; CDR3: CASSLELAGAYNEQFF; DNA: TGTGCCAGCAGCTTAGAACTAGCGGGGGCTTACAATGAGCAGTTCTTC
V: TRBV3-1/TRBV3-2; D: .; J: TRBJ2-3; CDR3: CASSPRNPGTSTDTQYF; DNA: TGTGCCAGCAGCCCCAGGAATCCCGGGACAAGCACAGATACGCAGTATTTT
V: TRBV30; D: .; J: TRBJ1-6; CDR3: CAWRDYPRVSYNSPLHF; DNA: TGTGCCTGGAGAGACTACCCAAGGGTCTCCTATAATTCACCCCTCCACTTT
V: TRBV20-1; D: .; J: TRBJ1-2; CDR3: CSVGKNYGYTF; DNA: TGCAGTGTGGGCAAGAACTATGGCTACACCTTC
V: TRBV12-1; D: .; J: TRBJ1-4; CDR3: CASSFGMDNEKLFF; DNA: TGTGCCAGCAGCTTCGGGATGGATAATGAAAAACTGTTTTTT
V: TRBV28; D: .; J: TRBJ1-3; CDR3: CASSSRQVARNTIYF; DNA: TGTGCCAGCAGTTCAAGACAGGTAGCAAGAAACACCATATATTTT
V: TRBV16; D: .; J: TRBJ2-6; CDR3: CASGKESGANVLTF; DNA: TGTGCCAGCGGAAAGGAGTCTGGGGCCAACGTCCTGACTTTC
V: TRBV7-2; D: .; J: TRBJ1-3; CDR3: CASSLEGTTPLVYF; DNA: TGTGCCAGCAGCTTAGAAGGGACAACGCCCCTGGTTTATTTT
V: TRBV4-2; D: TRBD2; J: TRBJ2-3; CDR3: CASSQDPLAGGSTDTQYF; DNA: TGTGCCAGCAGCCAAGACCCCTTGGCGGGAGGGAGCACAGATACGCAGTATTTT
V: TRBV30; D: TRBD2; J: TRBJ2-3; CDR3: CAWSVFQRGVRTDTQYF; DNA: TGTGCCTGGAGTGTATTCCAGCGGGGGGTTCGCACAGATACGCAGTATTTT
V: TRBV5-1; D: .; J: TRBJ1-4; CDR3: CASSGGGATNEKLFF; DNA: TGCGCCAGCAGCGGCGGCGGTGCAACTAATGAAAAACTGTTTTTT
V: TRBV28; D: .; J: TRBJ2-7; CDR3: CASRTGLQSSYEQYF; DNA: TGTGCCAGCAGGACGGGACTCCAGAGCTCCTACGAGCAGTACTTC
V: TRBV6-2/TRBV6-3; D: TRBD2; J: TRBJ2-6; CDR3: CASSTGLANGANVLTF; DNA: TGTGCCAGCAGTACCGGACTAGCGAACGGGGCCAACGTCCTGACTTTC
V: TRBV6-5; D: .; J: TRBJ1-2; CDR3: CASSLFADSNYGYTF; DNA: TGTGCCAGCAGCCTTTTTGCGGACTCTAACTATGGCTACACCTTC
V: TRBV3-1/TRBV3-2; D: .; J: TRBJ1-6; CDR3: CATSWGRSSPLHF; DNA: TGTGCTACCTCGTGGGGGCGGTCTTCACCCCTCCACTTT
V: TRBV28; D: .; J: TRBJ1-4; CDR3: CASSDEKSYNEKLFF; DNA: TGTGCCAGCAGTGATGAGAAAAGTTATAATGAAAAACTGTTTTTT
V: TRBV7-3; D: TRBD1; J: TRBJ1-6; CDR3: CASSPTGNNSPLHF; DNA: TGTGCCAGCAGCCCGACAGGGAACAATTCACCCCTCCACTTT
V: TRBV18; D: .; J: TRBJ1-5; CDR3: CASSQEESNQPQHF; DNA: TGTGCCAGCTCACAGGAGGAGAGCAATCAGCCCCAGCATTTT
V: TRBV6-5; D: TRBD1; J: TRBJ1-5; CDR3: CASSSGTGGTRPQHF; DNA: TGTGCCAGCAGTTCCGGGACAGGGGGGACGCGGCCCCAGCATTTT